This TCR beta chain emerged from a study of vaccination and CD4 T cells after COVID-19. Turning to the study itself: Nasal swab PCR showed SARS-CoV-2 in convalescent patients, roughly nine with mild and one with severe disease. Cultures that served as controls received a CEFX pool, an HIV-1 Nef pool, or no peptide.

The Oncomine TCR Beta short-read assay sequenced DNA from cultured CD4+ T cells. A single record per CDR3 protein comes from TCRdb applying MiXCR to the PCR reads. Among around 20,000 distinct CDR3 sequences, around 60% were seen once, and the ten largest hold 6.6%. Germline V CDR1 and CDR2: LNHNV, YYDKDF (reference sequence). Deletions cut 0 bases from V and 9 bases from J, with 6 bases between. The CDR3 totals 13 residues. Details on this clonotype: Its target is unknown.

Treatment reported: roughly 10-day PBMC culture with coronavirus spike peptide pools or control peptides (ViraFEST assay). March to December 2020 was the span of positive PCR dates, which predated US Alpha, Beta and Delta variants. The receptor was derived from a human donor who had recovered from COVID-19. The material was CD4+ T cells from blood, cultured in vitro, obtained before SARS-CoV-2 vaccination. J is TRBJ1-6 and V is TRBV15; D unclear. The CDR3 DNA is TGTGCCACCAGCAGAGATCGTAGTTCACCCCTCCACTTT. Its protein is CATSRDRSSPLHF.